The 30 T cell receptor beta chains listed next were all sequenced from one sample in a study of CD8 T cells in Susac syndrome. With random hexamers, reverse transcription was performed on 0.5 to 1 ug of RNA. In TCRdb, the immunoSEQ multiplex PCR reads were re-called with MiXCR into one record per CDR3 protein. The table has approximately 260,000 distinct CDR3 sequences, 90% to 96% seen once. The sample comprised CD4+ T cells from PBMCs. These receptors were collected from a human donor with Susac syndrome.

The chain recombines TRBV12-3 or TRBV12-4 with TRBJ1-2; perhaps TRBD1 as D (6 bases). V was clipped by 6 bases and J by 5 bases, with 10 bases between them. CDR3 length: 12 amino acids. The CDR3 DNA reads TGTGCCAGCAGGTACAGGGCATATGGCTACACCTTC. Translated: CASRYRAYGYTF.

The chain couples TRBV29-1 to TRBJ1-1; tentatively, D is TRBD1 (6 bases). This CDR3 comprises 14 residues. V was shortened by 7 bases and J by 0 bases, with 15 bases between the two germline ends. CDR1 is SQVTM, CDR2 ANQGSEA, per germline. The CDR3 loop reads CSARFTGMNTEAFF. DNA for the CDR3: TGCAGCGCCCGTTTTACAGGGATGAACACTGAAGCTTTCTTT. The full variable domain, rest sourced from reference TRBV29-1 and TRBJ1-1, is SAVISQKPSRDICQRGTSLTIQCQVDSQVTMMFWYRQQPGQSLTLIATANQGSEATYESGFVIDKFPISRPNLTFSTLTVSNMSPEDSSIYLCSARFTGMNTEAFFGQGTRLTVV.

DNA of the CDR3: TGCAGTGCTGAGGTCCCGAGCGGGGGCTCCTACAATGAGCAGTTCTTC. It yields the protein CSAEVPSGGSYNEQFF. V is TRBV20-1 and J is TRBJ2-1; 8 bases fit TRBD2. The CDR3 is made up of 16 amino acids. Germline assignment: CDR1 DFQATT and CDR2 SNEGSKA (reference sequence). The junction had 9 bases not matched to a gene; V was cut back by 5 bases and J by 0 bases.

The gene calls are TRBV27 and TRBJ2-3; TRBD1 matches at 7 bases. Germline V CDR1 and CDR2: MNHEY, SMNVEV (reference sequence). The J segment lost 3 bases and the V segment lost 8 bases, leaving 8 bases of the junction unmatched. The CDR3 is 14 amino acids. The CDR3 nucleotides are TGTGCCAGCGGGCCGGACAGGTCAACAGATACGCAGTATTTT. This sequence encodes CASGPDRSTDTQYF.

This clonotype was recorded once. V usage is TRBV9 and J usage is TRBJ2-1, with TRBD2 matching 12 bases. The length of the CDR3 is 15 residues. The V gene's germline CDR1 is SGDLS and CDR2 YYNGEE. The ends lost 0 bases at V and 9 bases at J; junction bases unmatched: 4. The CDR3 loop reads CASSVGLAGGGEQFF. The CDR3 bases are TGTGCCAGCAGCGTAGGGCTAGCGGGAGGGGGTGAGCAGTTCTTC.

The genes are TRBV5-1 and TRBJ1-1, with no clear D. The CDR3 sequence is 15 residues long. CDR1 and CDR2 from the germline V gene are SGHRS and YFSETQ. The V end was cut by 0 bases, the J end by 3 bases, with 12 bases between. The DNA of the CDR3 is TGCGCCAGCAGCTTGGGGGAGCGGGTTCACACTGAAGCTTTCTTT. Protein: CASSLGERVHTEAFF.

The chain links TRBV11-3 to TRBJ2-1; 9 bases are a match to TRBD2. The CDR3 covers 15 residues. The V gene's germline CDR1 is SGHNT and CDR2 YENEEA. The V segment lost 4 bases and the J segment 6 bases; nucleotides outside the gene matches: 7. This chain's CDR3 is CASSSSGTAGNEQFF. CDR3 nucleotides: TGTGCCAGCAGCTCTAGCGGGACAGCGGGCAATGAGCAGTTCTTC. Supplemented by reference TRBV11-3 and TRBJ2-1, the full variable domain reads EAGVVQSPRYKIIEKKQPVAFWCNPISGHNTLYWYLQNLGQGPELLIRYENEEAVDDSQLPKDRFSAERLKGVDSTLKIQPAELGDSAVYLCASSSSGTAGNEQFFGPGTRLTVL.

The chain joins TRBV14 to TRBJ2-7; D is undetermined. CDR3 length: 13 amino acids. The V end lost 2 bases, the J end lost 7 bases, and 12 bases lay between the germline ends. Germline V gene data show CDR1 as SGHDN and CDR2 as FVKESK. CDR3 nucleotide sequence: TGTGCCAGCAGCCAATATGTAGGGAATGAGCAGTACTTC. Translating gives CASSQYVGNEQYF.

The chain couples TRBV19 to TRBJ1-1; no firm D call. CDR1 is LNHDA, CDR2 SQIVND, per germline (reference sequence). This CDR3 spans 12 amino acids. V was shortened by 3 bases and J by 8 bases, with 10 bases between the two germline ends. The CDR3 DNA is TGTGCCAGTAGTATTGCGGCGTCAGAAGCTTTCTTT. This codes for CASSIAASEAFF.

The V call is TRBV9, the J call TRBJ2-7; 9 bases fit TRBD1. Looked up from germline, CDR1 is SGDLS and CDR2 is YYNGEE. Losses at the gene ends were 0 bases for V and 3 bases for J; bases not matched to a gene: 4. There are 15 residues in the CDR3. CDR3 region: CASSVGDREFYEQYF. In DNA form, the CDR3 reads TGTGCCAGCAGCGTAGGGGACAGGGAATTCTACGAGCAGTACTTC. The full variable domain, rest sourced from reference TRBV9 and TRBJ2-7, is DSGVTQTPKHLITATGQRVTLRCSPRSGDLSVYWYQQSLDQGLQFLIQYYNGEERAKGNILERFSAQQFPDLHSELNLSSLELGDSALYFCASSVGDREFYEQYFGPGTRLTVT.

V gene TRBV28 combines with J gene TRBJ2-2, with 7 positions matching TRBD1. After removal of 6 bases from V and 1 base from J, the junction contained 5 bases not matched to a gene. This CDR3 is 15 amino acids long. The germline gives CDR1 MDHEN, CDR2 SYDVKM. CDR3 nucleotides: TGTGCCAGCAGGATTGACAGGGTGAACACCGGGGAGCTGTTTTTT. Translation: CASRIDRVNTGELFF.

This chain connects TRBV27 to TRBJ1-5, with TRBD1 as a possible D gene (6 bases). Germline V gene data show CDR1 as MNHEY and CDR2 as SMNVEV (reference sequence). V lost 8 bases and J lost 9, with 17 bases in between. The CDR3 length is 13 residues. The DNA for the CDR3 is TGTGCCAGCGCAAATCGAACAGGGCGGCCCCAGCATTTT. Encoded protein: CASANRTGRPQHF.

The gene calls are TRBV29-1 and TRBJ2-5; 12 positions match TRBD2. The CDR3 covers 16 residues. V shed 5 bases, J shed 3 bases, and the junction held 10 bases outside the gene matches. CDR1 is SQVTM and CDR2 is ANQGSEA in the germline V gene. This chain's CDR3 is CSVPSSGRASEETQYF. The CDR3 DNA is TGCAGCGTTCCATCTAGCGGGAGGGCCTCGGAAGAGACCCAGTACTTC.

This sequence joins TRBV7-3 and TRBJ2-7, with 7 bases lining up with TRBD2. This CDR3 is 14 amino acids long. V trimming: 11 bases; J trimming: 6 bases; junction bases outside the gene matches: 16. From germline, CDR1 is SGHTA and CDR2 FQGTGA. CDR3 amino acids: CALIKLGGWVEQYF. DNA for the CDR3: TGTGCCCTTATCAAATTGGGGGGGTGGGTCGAGCAGTACTTC. Full variable domain (remainder filled in from reference TRBV7-3 and TRBJ2-7): GAGVSQTPSNKVTEKGKYVELRCDPISGHTALYWYRQSLGQGPEFLIYFQGTGAADDSGLPNDRFFAVRPEGSVSTLKIQRTERGDSAVYLCALIKLGGWVEQYFGPGTRLTVT.

The V call is TRBV15, the J call TRBJ2-7; D call uncertain. V dropped 0 bases and J dropped 1 base, with 13 bases sitting between them. CDR1 and CDR2 (germline): LNHNV, YYDKDF (reference sequence). This CDR3 comprises 16 residues. The CDR3: CATSRELTRSSYEQYF. Written as DNA, the CDR3 is TGTGCCACCAGCAGAGAATTGACACGAAGTTCCTACGAGCAGTACTTC.

The chain couples TRBV29-1 to TRBJ2-1; TRBD2 might be the D (6 bases). The CDR3 spans 12 residues. CDR1 SQVTM and CDR2 ANQGSEA come from the germline V gene. Trimming left V 2 bases short and J 7 bases short, with 9 bases between. This CDR3 reads CSVEIGRNEQFF. The CDR3 DNA sequence: TGCAGCGTTGAAATAGGGAGGAATGAGCAGTTCTTC.

V usage is TRBV30 and J usage is TRBJ2-7; D gene ambiguous. Looked up from germline, CDR1 is GTSNPN and CDR2 is SVGIG (reference sequence). Trimming cost V 4 bases and J 0 bases, with 10 bases left between them. The CDR3 length is 13 residues. In nucleotides, the CDR3 is TGTGCCTGGACCCGGACCCTCTCCTACGAGCAGTACTTC. Its translation is CAWTRTLSYEQYF.

The chain combines TRBV28 with TRBJ2-7; possibly TRBD1 for D (6 bases). The CDR3 runs to 15 residues. Between the trimmed V and J ends, which lost 9 bases and 3 bases, there was a span of 21 bases. The germline V gene encodes CDR1 MDHEN and CDR2 SYDVKM. CDR3 sequence: CASRITGTRIYEQYF. CDR3 sequence (DNA): TGTGCCAGTAGAATAACGGGGACACGGATCTACGAGCAGTACTTC.

The chain is built from TRBV3-1 and TRBJ1-2, with D perhaps TRBD1 (6 bases). V lost 1 base, J lost 7 bases, and 19 bases lay in between. The CDR3 contains 16 residues. Germline V gene sequence: CDR1 LGHDT, CDR2 YNNKEL (reference sequence). CDR3 bases: TGTGCCAGCAGCCAAGGGAACCGGGGGCAAAGTGGTGGCTACACCTTC. Translated, it gives CASSQGNRGQSGGYTF.

The rearrangement links TRBV20-1 to TRBJ2-3; D remains unclear. Per the germline V gene, CDR1 is DFQATT and CDR2 is SNEGSKA (reference sequence). The V end was cut by 5 bases, the J end by 1 base, with 10 bases between. This CDR3 is 13 amino acids long. The CDR3 reads CSASSARTDTQYF. The CDR3 DNA sequence: TGCAGTGCTTCTTCCGCTCGCACAGATACGCAGTATTTT.

The V call is TRBV20-1, the J call TRBJ2-7; 9 bases match TRBD1. With V trimmed by 6 bases and J by 4 bases, 10 bases remained unmatched. The CDR3 runs 14 residues. Germline V gene data show CDR1 as DFQATT and CDR2 as SNEGSKA (reference sequence). The CDR3 is CSAQSGTGIYEQYF. In DNA, the CDR3 is TGCAGTGCGCAGTCCGGGACAGGGATTTACGAGCAGTACTTC.

This clonotype was found once. The chain links TRBV28 to TRBJ1-5; no definite D call. In germline, CDR1 is MDHEN, CDR2 SYDVKM. V was pared by 6 bases and J by 6 bases, with 12 bases between. This CDR3 has 13 residues. CDR3 coding DNA: TGTGCCAGCAGGTCAGGAGGGAGTCAGCCCCAGCATTTT. Translation: CASRSGGSQPQHF.

This rearrangement joins TRBV29-1 to TRBJ1-2; tentatively, D is TRBD1 (5 bases). The V end was cut by 7 bases, the J end by 2 bases, with 17 bases between. This CDR3 is built from 14 residues. Looked up from germline, CDR1 is SQVTM and CDR2 is ANQGSEA. The CDR3 spells CSAVIGASNYGYTF. CDR3 DNA: TGCAGCGCTGTAATAGGGGCGTCGAACTATGGCTACACCTTC. The full variable domain, its missing parts supplied by reference TRBV29-1 and TRBJ1-2, is SAVISQKPSRDICQRGTSLTIQCQVDSQVTMMFWYRQQPGQSLTLIATANQGSEATYESGFVIDKFPISRPNLTFSTLTVSNMSPEDSSIYLCSAVIGASNYGYTFGSGTRLTVV.

This chain uses TRBV12-3 or TRBV12-4 with TRBJ2-7, with D possibly being TRBD2 (5 bases). The length of the CDR3 is 12 residues. Trimming took 6 bases from V and 4 from J, leaving 10 bases between them. The CDR3, as DNA: TGTGCCAGCAGCCCGACTAAGTACGAGCAGTACTTC. Translating it yields CASSPTKYEQYF.

The chain couples TRBV7-9 to TRBJ2-1, with D possibly TRBD2 on 5 matching bases. The germline V gene encodes CDR1 SEHNR and CDR2 FQNEAQ (reference sequence). The germline V and J ends were trimmed by 2 bases and 7 bases, with 12 bases remaining between them. The CDR3 spans 14 residues. The CDR3 sequence is CASSLSGWRNEQFF. As DNA, the CDR3 is TGTGCCAGCAGCTTATCGGGGTGGAGGAATGAGCAGTTCTTC.

The chain couples TRBV30 to TRBJ2-1; no definite D call. Germline CDR1 GTSNPN, CDR2 SVGIG (reference sequence). V was shortened by 4 bases and J by 0 bases, with 13 bases between the two germline ends. The CDR3 contains 15 residues. CDR3 loop: CAWTISGSSYNEQFF. The CDR3 bases are TGTGCCTGGACAATTTCTGGTTCCTCCTACAATGAGCAGTTCTTC.

The V call is TRBV7-2, the J call TRBJ2-7; maybe TRBD1 (5 bases). The V gene's germline CDR1 is SGHTA and CDR2 FQGNSA. The CDR3 runs to 15 residues. V lost 5 bases and J lost 3, with 17 bases in between. CDR3 loop: CASSPSPTGHYEQYF. CDR3 coding DNA: TGTGCCAGCAGCCCAAGCCCAACAGGCCACTACGAGCAGTACTTC.

The rearrangement joins TRBV5-1 to TRBJ2-5; 7 bases fit TRBD1. CDR1 is SGHRS and CDR2 is YFSETQ in the germline V gene. This CDR3 is 13 amino acids long. V was pared by 4 bases and J by 6 bases, with 6 bases of the junction left unmatched. Here the CDR3 reads CASSQGVLKTQYF. In DNA form, the CDR3 reads TGCGCCAGCAGCCAGGGGGTGTTAAAGACCCAGTACTTC.

The chain has TRBV3-1 and TRBJ2-2; 7 bases agree with TRBD2. This CDR3 has 17 amino acids. The trim removed 2 bases at V and 6 bases at J, leaving 12 bases unmatched. CDR1 and CDR2 from the germline V gene are LGHDT and YNNKEL (reference sequence). CDR3: CASSQTGTTHSAGELFF. DNA of the CDR3: TGTGCCAGCAGCCAAACCGGGACTACTCACTCCGCCGGGGAGCTGTTTTTT.

This chain uses TRBV4-1 with TRBJ1-5, with TRBD1 identical over 8 bases. CDR1 MGHRA and CDR2 YSYEKL come from the germline V gene. The J segment lost 7 bases and the V segment lost 0 bases, leaving 11 bases of the junction unmatched. This CDR3 is built from 17 residues. The CDR3 loop is CASSQDPNRGDGQPQHF. Written as DNA, the CDR3 is TGCGCCAGCAGCCAAGATCCGAACAGGGGGGATGGGCAGCCCCAGCATTTT.